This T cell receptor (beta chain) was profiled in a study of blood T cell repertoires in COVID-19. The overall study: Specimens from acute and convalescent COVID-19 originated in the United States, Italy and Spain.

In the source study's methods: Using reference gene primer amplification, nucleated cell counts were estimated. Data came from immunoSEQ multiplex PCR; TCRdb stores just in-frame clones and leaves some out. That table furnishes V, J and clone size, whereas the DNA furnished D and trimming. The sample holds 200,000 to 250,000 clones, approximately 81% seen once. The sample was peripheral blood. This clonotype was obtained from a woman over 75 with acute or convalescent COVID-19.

CDR3 sequence reads: CASSTLRDGGYSNQPQHF. CDR3 DNA: TGTGCCAGTAGTACTCTCCGGGACGGGGGGTATAGCAATCAGCCCCAGCATTTT. The rearrangement links TRBV19 to TRBJ1-5; perhaps TRBD1 as D (5 bases). V shed 4 bases and J shed 0 bases, with 19 bases lying between them. The germline CDR1 and CDR2 sequences are LNHDA and SQIVND (reference sequence). There are 18 residues in the CDR3.